The 3 T cell receptor beta chains in this list originate from one sample, sequenced in a study of Graves' ophthalmopathy and Graves' hyperthyroidism. RNA served as the template for amplifying TCR beta CDR3 regions. Following a first-round RT-PCR that used HTBI primers, a second-round multiplex PCR was carried out. In TCRdb, the multiplex PCR reads were re-called with MiXCR into one record per CDR3 protein. The sample lists hundreds of thousands of distinct CDR3 sequences, around 45% occurring once. The source material was peripheral blood. These TCRs come from an adult man with Graves' ophthalmopathy.

Worth noting for this clonotype: Sequence at one end of the junction differs from germline and may be a read error. The rearrangement links TRBV10-3 to TRBJ1-2, with 10 bases aligning to TRBD1. This CDR3 spans 16 amino acids. Germline loops: CDR1 ENHRY, CDR2 SYGVKD. CDR3 region: CASSYSRTGQGYGYTF. For the CDR3, the DNA is TGTGCCAGCAGTTACTCGCGGACGGGACAGGGGTATGGCTACACCTTC.

V usage is TRBV6-1 and J usage is TRBJ1-2; no reliable D call. Germline CDR1 reads MNHNS; CDR2 reads SASEGT. V shed 1 base and J shed 7 bases, with 7 bases lying between them. CDR3 length: 12 amino acids. Here the CDR3 DNA reads TGTGCCAGCAGTGAAGGGGCTCTTGGCTACACCTTC. Translated: CASSEGALGYTF.

Worth noting for this clonotype: A single base separates this from a much larger clone, so it may be a read error. This sequence joins TRBV6-6 and TRBJ2-5; no definite D call. CDR1 and CDR2 from the germline V gene are MNHNY and SVGAGI (reference sequence). The germline V and J ends were trimmed by 5 bases and 2 bases, with 15 bases remaining between them. The CDR3 spans 15 residues. The CDR3 DNA sequence: TGTGCCAGCAGTGAGTCGGGCAGTAGTCAAGAGACCCAGTACTTC. It encodes CASSESGSSQETQYF.